Below, 10 T cell receptor beta chains from the same sample are listed, as sequenced in a study of tumor and adjacent non-tumor tissue in lung cancer. Three rounds of nested PCR, following a modified ARM-PCR protocol, produced the TCRbeta library. A single record per CDR3 protein comes from TCRdb applying MiXCR to the multiplex PCR reads. Here the sample spans tens of thousands of distinct CDR3 sequences, around 61% being singletons. No cell sorting was done before RNA was extracted from the tissue. More than 3 cm separated this lung sample from the edge of the tumor. The material sequenced was distant non-tumor lung tissue. These TCRs come from a man in his 70s with non-small cell lung cancer.

The chain employs TRBV28 and TRBJ1-5, with D perhaps TRBD1 (5 bases). The germline CDR1 and CDR2 sequences are MDHEN and SYDVKM. V was cut by 6 bases and J by 4 bases, with 13 bases left in between. CDR3 length: 14 residues. CDR3 DNA: TGTGCCAGCAGACCGGGACTGATGAATCAGCCCCAGCATTTT. Encoded protein: CASRPGLMNQPQHF. Full variable domain (rest looked up from reference TRBV28 and TRBJ1-5): DVKVTQSSRYLVKRTGEKVFLECVQDMDHENMFWYRQDPGLGLRLIYFSYDVKMKEKGDIPEGYSVSREKKERFSLILESASTNQTSMYLCASRPGLMNQPQHFGDGTRLSIL.

Regarding this clonotype: A junction end diverges from the germline sequence, so it may reflect a read error. The chain joins TRBV4-1 to TRBJ1-2; perhaps TRBD1 as D (5 bases). Per germline, CDR1 MGHRA and CDR2 YSYEKL. The CDR3 is 15 amino acids. CDR3 sequence (DNA): TGCGCCAGCGGCCAGGACCACTGGGGCTCCTATGGCTACACCTTC. Its translation is CASGQDHWGSYGYTF.

About this clonotype itself: A clone one base away is much larger, so this may be a read error. This chain links TRBV4-1 with TRBJ2-4; D remains ambiguous. The V gene lost 1 base and the J gene lost 3 bases, with 25 bases spanning the gap. CDR3 length: 20 residues. CDR1 is MGHRA, CDR2 YSYEKL, per germline. CDR3 DNA: TGCGCCAGCAGCCAAGGTGGCCATGGGGTTTCCGGTCGAGGCAAAAACATTCAGTACTTC. Its translation: CASSQGGHGVSGRGKNIQYF.

On this clonotype: A much larger clone lies one base from this, so it may be a read error. The rearrangement links TRBV21-1 to TRBJ2-7; the D segment call TRBD1 is taken from the table without a DNA check. TRBV21-1 is labeled a pseudogene. This CDR3 is built from 14 residues. Here the CDR3 DNA reads TGTGCCAGCAGCAACAGGGGGGACCCCTACGAGCAGTACTTC. Translated: CASSNRGDPYEQYF.

The rearrangement uses TRBV14 and TRBJ2-5, with D maybe TRBD1 (7 bases). Germline loops: CDR1 SGHDN, CDR2 FVKESK. The CDR3 has 15 residues. V was clipped by 5 bases and J by 2 bases, with 15 bases between them. The CDR3 sequence: CASSNRGGGQETQYF. The CDR3 DNA is TGTGCCAGCAGCAACAGGGGAGGTGGGCAAGAGACCCAGTACTTC.

This clonotype was recorded a few times. This may come from a read error, since a much larger clone is one base off. The rearrangement uses TRBV12-3 or TRBV12-4 and TRBJ1-2; D not certain. The length of the CDR3 is 15 residues. For the CDR3, the DNA is TGTGCCAGCAGTTTGCCCACCATCTTTAACTATGGCCACACCTTC. This codes for CASSLPTIFNYGHTF.

A note on this clonotype: A read error may be the cause here, since a much bigger clone is one base away. The chain carries TRBV6-5 and TRBJ2-3; possibly TRBD1 or TRBD2 for D (5 bases each). V was cut by 5 bases and J by 2 bases, with 11 bases left in between. This CDR3 has 14 residues. CDR1 and CDR2 from the germline V gene are MNHEY and SVGAGI. The CDR3 reads CASSLGTLTDTQYF. CDR3 sequence (DNA): TGTGCCAGCAGTCTCGGGACCCTCACAGATACGCAGTATTTT.

As to this clonotype: A much bigger clone sits one base away, suggesting this may be a read error. This chain uses TRBV11-3 with TRBJ2-4; 9 bases are shared with TRBD1. CDR1 SGHNT and CDR2 YENEEA come from the germline V gene. This CDR3 has 16 residues. DNA of the CDR3: TGTGCCAGCACCTCCAACAGGGGGCTAGCCAAAAACATTCAGCACTTC. This codes for CASTSNRGLAKNIQHF.

The chain couples TRBV11-3 to TRBJ2-3; 7 nucleotides agree with TRBD2. Germline V gene sequence: CDR1 SGHNT, CDR2 YENEEA. The CDR3 is 15 residues long. V lost 2 bases and J lost 2; bases outside the gene matches: 4. CDR3 residues: CASSLISGNTDTQYF. In DNA form, the CDR3 reads TGTGCCAGCAGCTTAATCAGCGGGAACACAGATACGCAGTATTTT. The full variable domain, in which reference TRBV11-3 and TRBJ2-3 provide the parts outside the CDR3, is EAGVVQSPRYKIIEKKQPVAFWCNPISGHNTLYWYLQNLGQGPELLIRYENEEAVDDSQLPKDRFSAERLKGVDSTLKIQPAELGDSAVYLCASSLISGNTDTQYFGPGTRLTVL.

As concerns this clonotype: This may stem from a read error, because a much larger clone lies one nucleotide away. The gene calls are TRBV6-2 or TRBV6-3 and TRBJ2-7; 12 nucleotides line up with TRBD1. With V trimmed by 7 bases and J by 12 bases, 16 bases remained unmatched. Germline assignment: CDR1 MNHEY and CDR2 SVGEGT. The CDR3 is made up of 15 amino acids. The CDR3 DNA reads TGTGCCAGCATCGACTTGGCGGGACAGGGGGCAAGAAGGTACTTC. This encodes CASIDLAGQGARRYF.